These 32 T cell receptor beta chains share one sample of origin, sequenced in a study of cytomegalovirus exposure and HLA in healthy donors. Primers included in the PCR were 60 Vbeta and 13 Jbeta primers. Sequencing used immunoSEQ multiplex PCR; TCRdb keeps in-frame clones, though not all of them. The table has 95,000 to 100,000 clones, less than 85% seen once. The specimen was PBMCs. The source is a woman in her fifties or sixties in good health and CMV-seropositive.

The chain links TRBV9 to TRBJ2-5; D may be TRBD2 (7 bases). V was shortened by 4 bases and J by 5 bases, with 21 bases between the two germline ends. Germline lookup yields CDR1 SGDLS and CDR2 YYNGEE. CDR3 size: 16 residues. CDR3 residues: CASSLGGGEARETQYF. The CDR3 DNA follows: TGTGCCAGCAGCCTGGGGGGGGGCGAGGCCCGGGAGACCCAGTACTTC.

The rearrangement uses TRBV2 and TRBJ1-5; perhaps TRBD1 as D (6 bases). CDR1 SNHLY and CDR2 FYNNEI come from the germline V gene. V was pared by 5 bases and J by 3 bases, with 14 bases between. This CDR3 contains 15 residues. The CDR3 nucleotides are TGTGCCAGCAGTTTGGACAGCCTAATCAATCAGCCCCAGCATTTT. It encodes CASSLDSLINQPQHF.

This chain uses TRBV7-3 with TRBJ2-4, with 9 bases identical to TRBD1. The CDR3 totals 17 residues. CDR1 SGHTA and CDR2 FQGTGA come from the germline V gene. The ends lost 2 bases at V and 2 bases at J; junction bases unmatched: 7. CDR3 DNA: TGTGCCAGCAGCTTATCTTCGGGACAGGGAACCAAAAACATTCAGTACTTC. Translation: CASSLSSGQGTKNIQYF. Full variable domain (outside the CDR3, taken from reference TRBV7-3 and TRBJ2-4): GAGVSQTPSNKVTEKGKYVELRCDPISGHTALYWYRQSLGQGPEFLIYFQGTGAADDSGLPNDRFFAVRPEGSVSTLKIQRTERGDSAVYLCASSLSSGQGTKNIQYFGAGTRLSVL.

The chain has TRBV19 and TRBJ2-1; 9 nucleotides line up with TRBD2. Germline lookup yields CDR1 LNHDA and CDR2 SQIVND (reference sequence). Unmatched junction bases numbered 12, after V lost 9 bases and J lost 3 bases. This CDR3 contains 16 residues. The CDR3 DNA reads TGTGCCAGCCGAGCGGGAGGTTATATTGGCTACAATGAGCAGTTCTTC. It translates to CASRAGGYIGYNEQFF.

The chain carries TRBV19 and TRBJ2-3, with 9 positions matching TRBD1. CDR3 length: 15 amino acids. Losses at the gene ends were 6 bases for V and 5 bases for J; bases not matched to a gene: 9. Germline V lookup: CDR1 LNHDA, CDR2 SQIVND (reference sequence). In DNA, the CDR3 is TGTGCCAGTAGGCGAGACAGGGGGACTGGAGATACGCAGTATTTT. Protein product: CASRRDRGTGDTQYF.

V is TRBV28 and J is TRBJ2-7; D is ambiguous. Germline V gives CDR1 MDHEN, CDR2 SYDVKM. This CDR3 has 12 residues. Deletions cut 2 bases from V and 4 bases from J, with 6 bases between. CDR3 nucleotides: TGTGCCAGCAGTTTACTAGGTTACGAGCAGTACTTC. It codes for CASSLLGYEQYF.

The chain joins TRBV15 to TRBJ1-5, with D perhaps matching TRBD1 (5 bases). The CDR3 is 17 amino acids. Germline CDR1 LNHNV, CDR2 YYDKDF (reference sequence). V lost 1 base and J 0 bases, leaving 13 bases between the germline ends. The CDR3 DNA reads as TGTGCCACCAGCAGAGTTGGGGGGTCCCCTAGCAATCAGCCCCAGCATTTT. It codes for CATSRVGGSPSNQPQHF.

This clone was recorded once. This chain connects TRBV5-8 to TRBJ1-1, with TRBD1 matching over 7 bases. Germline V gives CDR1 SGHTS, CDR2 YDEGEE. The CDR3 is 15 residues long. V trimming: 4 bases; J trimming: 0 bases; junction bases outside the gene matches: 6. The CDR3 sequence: CASSVGQFMNTEAFF. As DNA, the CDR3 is TGTGCCAGCAGCGTGGGACAGTTCATGAACACTGAAGCTTTCTTT.

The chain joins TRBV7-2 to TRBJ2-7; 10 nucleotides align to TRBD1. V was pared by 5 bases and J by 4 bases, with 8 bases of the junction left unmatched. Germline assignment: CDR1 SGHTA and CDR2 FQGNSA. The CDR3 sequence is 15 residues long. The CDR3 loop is CASSKTGTGVYEQYF. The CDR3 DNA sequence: TGTGCCAGCAGCAAGACCGGGACAGGGGTGTACGAGCAGTACTTC.

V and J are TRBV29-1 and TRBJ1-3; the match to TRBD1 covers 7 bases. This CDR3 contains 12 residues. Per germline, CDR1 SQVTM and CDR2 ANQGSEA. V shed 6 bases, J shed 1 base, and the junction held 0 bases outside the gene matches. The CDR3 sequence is CSVTGSGNTIYF. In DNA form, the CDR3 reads TGCAGCGTGACAGGGTCTGGAAACACCATATATTTT.

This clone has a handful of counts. CDR3 residues: CASSPLVPGLLSGSPSTDTQYF. As DNA, the CDR3 is TGTGCCAGCTCACCATTGGTCCCGGGACTTTTGAGCGGGAGTCCGAGCACAGATACGCAGTATTTT. The rearrangement joins TRBV18 to TRBJ2-3; 8 nucleotides match TRBD2. This CDR3 has 22 residues. Germline V gene lookup returns CDR1 KGHSH and CDR2 LQKENI. The V gene end was trimmed by 2 bases and the J gene end by 0 bases; junction bases not matched to a gene: 22.

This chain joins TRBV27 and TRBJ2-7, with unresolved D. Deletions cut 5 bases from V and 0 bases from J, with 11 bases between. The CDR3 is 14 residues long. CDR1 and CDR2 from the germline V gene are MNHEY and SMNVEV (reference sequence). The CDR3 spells CASSLKRYSYEQYF. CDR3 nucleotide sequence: TGTGCCAGCAGTCTAAAACGGTACTCCTACGAGCAGTACTTC.

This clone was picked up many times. CDR3 nucleotide sequence: TGTGCCAGCAGCGCCTCCGGGACAGGGGATTTTGAAAAACTGTTTTTT. The encoded protein is CASSASGTGDFEKLFF. The rearrangement links TRBV9 to TRBJ1-4, with 10 bases matching TRBD1. CDR3 size: 16 residues. CDR1 and CDR2 (germline): SGDLS, YYNGEE. V gave up 3 bases and J gave up 7 bases; unmatched junction bases: 9. Using reference TRBV9 and TRBJ1-4 for the parts outside the CDR3, the full variable domain is DSGVTQTPKHLITATGQRVTLRCSPRSGDLSVYWYQQSLDQGLQFLIQYYNGEERAKGNILERFSAQQFPDLHSELNLSSLELGDSALYFCASSASGTGDFEKLFFGSGTQLSVL.

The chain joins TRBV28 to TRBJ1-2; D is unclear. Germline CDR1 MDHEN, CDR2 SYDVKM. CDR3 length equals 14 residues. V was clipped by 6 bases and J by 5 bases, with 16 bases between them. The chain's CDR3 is CASSPSEVGYGYTF. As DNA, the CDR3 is TGTGCCAGCAGCCCGAGCGAAGTTGGTTATGGCTACACCTTC.

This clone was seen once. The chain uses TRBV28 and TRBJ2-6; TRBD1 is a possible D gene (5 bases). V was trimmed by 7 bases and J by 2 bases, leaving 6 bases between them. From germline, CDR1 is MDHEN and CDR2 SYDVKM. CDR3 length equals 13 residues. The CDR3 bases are TGTGCCAGCAAAGGGGCTGGGGCCAACGTCCTGACTTTC. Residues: CASKGAGANVLTF.

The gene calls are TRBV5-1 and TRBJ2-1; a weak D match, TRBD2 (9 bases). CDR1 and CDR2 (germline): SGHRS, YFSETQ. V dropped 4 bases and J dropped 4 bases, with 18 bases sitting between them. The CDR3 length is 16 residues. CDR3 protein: CASSPGQGLAYNEQFF. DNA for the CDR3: TGCGCCAGCAGCCCAGGACAGGGACTAGCTTACAATGAGCAGTTCTTC. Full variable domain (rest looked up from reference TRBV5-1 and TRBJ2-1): KAGVTQTPRYLIKTRGQQVTLSCSPISGHRSVSWYQQTPGQGLQFLFEYFSETQRNKGNFPGRFSGRQFSNSRSEMNVSTLELGDSALYLCASSPGQGLAYNEQFFGPGTRLTVL.

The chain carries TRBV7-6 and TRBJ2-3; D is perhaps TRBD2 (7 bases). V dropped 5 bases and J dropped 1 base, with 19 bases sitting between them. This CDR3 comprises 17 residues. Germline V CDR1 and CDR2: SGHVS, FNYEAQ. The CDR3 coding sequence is TGTGCCAGCAGCCCACGGGGGGCAGTCGGGCGCACAGATACGCAGTATTTT. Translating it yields CASSPRGAVGRTDTQYF.

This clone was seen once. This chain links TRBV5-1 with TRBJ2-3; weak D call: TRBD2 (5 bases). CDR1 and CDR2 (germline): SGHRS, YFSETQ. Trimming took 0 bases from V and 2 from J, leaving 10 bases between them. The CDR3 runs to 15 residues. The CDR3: CASSLAGSFTDTQYF. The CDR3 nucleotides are TGCGCCAGCAGCTTGGCGGGGTCTTTCACAGATACGCAGTATTTT.

CDR3 in amino acids: CASSLTSGVGAGELFF. The CDR3 bases are TGCGCCAGCAGCCTAACTAGCGGAGTGGGTGCCGGGGAGCTGTTTTTT. The chain employs TRBV5-1 and TRBJ2-2; TRBD2 matches at 8 bases. The junction had 11 bases not matched to a gene; V was cut back by 4 bases and J by 6 bases. Per the germline V gene, CDR1 is SGHRS and CDR2 is YFSETQ. The CDR3 is made up of 16 amino acids.

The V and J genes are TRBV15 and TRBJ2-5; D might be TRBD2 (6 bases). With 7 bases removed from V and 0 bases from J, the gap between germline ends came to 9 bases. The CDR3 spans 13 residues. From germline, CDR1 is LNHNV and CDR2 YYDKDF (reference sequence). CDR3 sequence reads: CATTEGHQETQYF. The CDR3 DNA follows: TGTGCCACCACGGAGGGACACCAAGAGACCCAGTACTTC.

In DNA form, the CDR3 reads TGTGCCAGCAGCTTGGTACCCGGGACAGGGGGTGCAGATACGCAGTATTTT. Encoded protein: CASSLVPGTGGADTQYF. V is TRBV5-4 and J is TRBJ2-3; 11 nucleotides match TRBD1. Germline-derived CDR1 and CDR2 are SGHNT and YYREEE (reference sequence). V lost 0 bases, J lost 4 bases, and 7 bases stayed unmatched. The CDR3 loop spans 17 amino acids.

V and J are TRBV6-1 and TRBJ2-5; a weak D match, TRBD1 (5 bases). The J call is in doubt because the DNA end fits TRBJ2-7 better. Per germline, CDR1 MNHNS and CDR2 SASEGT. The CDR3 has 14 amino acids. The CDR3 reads CASRPRGQTYEQYF. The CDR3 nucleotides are TGTGCCAGCCGCCCTAGGGGCCAAACCTACGAGCAGTACTTC.

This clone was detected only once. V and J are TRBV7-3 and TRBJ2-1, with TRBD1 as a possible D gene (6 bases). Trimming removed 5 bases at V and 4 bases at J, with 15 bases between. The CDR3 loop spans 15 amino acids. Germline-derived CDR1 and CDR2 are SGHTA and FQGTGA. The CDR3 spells CASSITRDTYNEQFF. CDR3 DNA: TGTGCCAGCAGCATCACTCGGGACACATACAATGAGCAGTTCTTC.

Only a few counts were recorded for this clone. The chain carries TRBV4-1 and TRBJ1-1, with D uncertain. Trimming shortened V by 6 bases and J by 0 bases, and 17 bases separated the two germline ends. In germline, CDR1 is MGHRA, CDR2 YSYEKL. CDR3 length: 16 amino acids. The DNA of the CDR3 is TGCGCCAGCAGTCGAAACGCGGGCAAGATGAACACTGAAGCTTTCTTT. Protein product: CASSRNAGKMNTEAFF.

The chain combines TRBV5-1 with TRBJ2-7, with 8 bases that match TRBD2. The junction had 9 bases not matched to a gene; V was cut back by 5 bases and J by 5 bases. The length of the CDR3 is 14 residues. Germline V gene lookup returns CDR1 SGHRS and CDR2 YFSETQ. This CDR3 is CASRDGRAVHEQYF. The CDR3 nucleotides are TGCGCCAGCAGAGACGGGAGGGCCGTACACGAGCAGTACTTC.

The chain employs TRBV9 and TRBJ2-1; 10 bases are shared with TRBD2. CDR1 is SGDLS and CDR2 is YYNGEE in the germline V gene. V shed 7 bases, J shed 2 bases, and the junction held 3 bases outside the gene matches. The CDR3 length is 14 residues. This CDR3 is CASQAGGAYNEQFF. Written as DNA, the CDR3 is TGTGCCAGCCAAGCGGGAGGGGCCTACAATGAGCAGTTCTTC. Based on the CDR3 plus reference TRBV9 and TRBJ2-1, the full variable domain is DSGVTQTPKHLITATGQRVTLRCSPRSGDLSVYWYQQSLDQGLQFLIQYYNGEERAKGNILERFSAQQFPDLHSELNLSSLELGDSALYFCASQAGGAYNEQFFGPGTRLTVL.

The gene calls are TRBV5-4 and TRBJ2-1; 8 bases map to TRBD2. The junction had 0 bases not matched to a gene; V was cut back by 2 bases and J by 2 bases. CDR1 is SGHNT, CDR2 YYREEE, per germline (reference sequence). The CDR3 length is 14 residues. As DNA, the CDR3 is TGTGCCAGCAGCTTCGGGGGGGCCTACAATGAGCAGTTCTTC. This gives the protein CASSFGGAYNEQFF.

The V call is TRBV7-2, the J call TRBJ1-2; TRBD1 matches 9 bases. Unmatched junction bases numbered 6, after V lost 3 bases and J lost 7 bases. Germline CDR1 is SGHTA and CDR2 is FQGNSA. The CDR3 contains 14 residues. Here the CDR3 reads CASSFSGTGLGYTF. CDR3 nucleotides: TGTGCCAGCAGCTTTAGCGGGACAGGGCTTGGCTACACCTTC.

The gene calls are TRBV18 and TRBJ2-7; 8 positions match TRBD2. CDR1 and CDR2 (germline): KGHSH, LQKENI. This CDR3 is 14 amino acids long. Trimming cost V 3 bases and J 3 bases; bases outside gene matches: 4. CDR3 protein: CASSPSGGFYEQYF. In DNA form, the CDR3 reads TGTGCCAGCTCACCGTCGGGAGGGTTCTACGAGCAGTACTTC.

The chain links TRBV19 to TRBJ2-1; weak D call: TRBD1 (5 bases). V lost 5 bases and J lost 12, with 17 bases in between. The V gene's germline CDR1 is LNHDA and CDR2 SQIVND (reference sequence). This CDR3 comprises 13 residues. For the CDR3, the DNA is TGTGCCAGTAGTGTACAAGGGGTTTCGGGGCAGTTCTTC. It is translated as CASSVQGVSGQFF.

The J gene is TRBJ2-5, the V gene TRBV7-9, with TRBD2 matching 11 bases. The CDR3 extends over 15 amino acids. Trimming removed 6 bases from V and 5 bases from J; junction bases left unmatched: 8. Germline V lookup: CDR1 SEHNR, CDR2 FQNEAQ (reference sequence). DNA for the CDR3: TGTGCCAGCAGAACCACTAGCGGGAGTGCGGAGACCCAGTACTTC. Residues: CASRTTSGSAETQYF.

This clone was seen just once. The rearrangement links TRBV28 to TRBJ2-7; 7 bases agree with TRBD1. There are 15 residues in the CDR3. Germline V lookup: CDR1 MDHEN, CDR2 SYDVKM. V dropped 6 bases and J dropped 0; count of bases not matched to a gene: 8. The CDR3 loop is CASSPLDRSSYEQYF. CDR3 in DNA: TGTGCCAGCAGCCCCCTGGACAGGAGCTCCTACGAGCAGTACTTC.